This record covers a single TCR beta chain. The specificity of this receptor is unknown. Base-call qualities are not available, and no considerably larger clone is one nucleotide away. The donors belonged to the validation cohort of over a hundred subjects, which was separate from the roughly 670-subject first cohort. The source of the sample is a study of cytomegalovirus exposure and HLA in healthy donors (dated by TCRdb to 2016 to 2017). Background on the whole study: The 700 or so repertoires of the first cohort and the roughly 120 validation repertoires were produced on the same platform, according to a later analysis. The aim of the study was to test whether cataloging public T cell receptors could identify signatures of past pathogen exposure. To predict cytomegalovirus infection status, the study combined high-throughput TCR immunosequencing, statistical association of individual TCRs with disease status, and machine learning. A separate validation cohort of roughly 130 different subjects was used in addition to the roughly 700-subject first cohort. Overall study outcomes, separate from this receptor: In both the original and validation cohorts, the classifier was reported to diagnose cytomegalovirus status with high specificity and sensitivity. Most TCR sequences were observed very rarely across donors, whereas some public TCRs were present in many individuals. The study gave a list of about 170 TCR beta chains associated with cytomegalovirus. A later analysis found that TCRs clustered in the first cohort also tended to co-occur in the 120 validation repertoires, with about 94% of cluster scores above 0. A later analysis had no HLA typing for the validation cohort, so co-occurrence there was scored across all 120 or so repertoires. The authors suggested that the approach could potentially be generalized to other disease states and immunological phenotypes. In vitro tests confirmed that three of the cytomegalovirus-associated TCR beta chains recognize cytomegalovirus antigens.

Clipping removes 5 bases from V and 7 bases from J, with 5 as the unmatched junction base count. The CDR3 numbers 14 residues from cysteine through phenylalanine. Only the CDR3 part of the read is kept: 42 bases, read in frame from the first base. According to the germline V gene (reference sequence), CDR1 reads SEHNR and CDR2 reads FQNEAQ. The receptor library was made with the immunoSEQ multiplex PCR assay. In the authors' own workflow: A statistical classification framework was built for diagnosing cytomegalovirus status from the catalog of TCR beta chain sequences. TCRdb took this table from immuneACCESS and kept in-frame rearrangements with V and J called. Such tables lack part of the clones; where checked against another copy, unresolved V genes explain under half of the gap, and the rest is unexplained. V and J calls and clone size follow that table, whereas D and trimming were derived from the DNA. The sample table holds a few hundred thousand clones, of which around 90% were seen once. 0.37% of the sample is in the top ten clones.

Sequenced input: PBMCs. This TCR was recovered from a woman younger than 35 in good health and CMV-seronegative. The sequence is built from TRBV7-9 and TRBJ1-6, and TRBD1 aligns with 7 junction nucleotides. For the CDR3, the sequence is CASSHDRANSPLHF. The DNA reads as follows: TGTGCCAGCAGCCACGACAGGGCAAATTCACCCCTCCACTTT.